Sequencing of this TCR beta chain was carried out in a study of T cells in Graves' hyperthyroidism and ophthalmopathy (dated by TCRdb to the late 2010s). Notes on the research overall: Peripheral blood samples were taken at the time of initial diagnosis, prior to any treatment. To identify distinguishing TCR V-J signatures, a discovery cohort of about 95 patients was used, comprising approximately 40 with Graves' ophthalmopathy and 57 with stable Graves' hyperthyroidism. Whether ophthalmopathy could be predicted prospectively was tested in an independent validation cohort made up of about 18 hyperthyroidism patients plus 17 patients who later progressed to ophthalmopathy. The approximately 98 discovery patients were randomly divided into training and test sets at a 7:3 ratio. The study also compared thyroid tissue and blood T-cell repertoires from several Graves' hyperthyroidism patients. Following sampling, methimazole starting at 30 mg daily was given to hyperthyroidism patients, and high-dose intravenous methylprednisolone was given to ophthalmopathy patients. TCR Vbeta CDR3 sequencing of approximately 140 peripheral blood samples (43 ophthalmopathy, roughly 74 hyperthyroidism and roughly 17 progressor patients) is reported in the paper.

The germline V gene yields KGHSH for CDR1 and LQKENI for CDR2. Germline trimming: 2 bases from V, 8 bases from J; junction bases outside gene matches: 3. The CDR3, from cysteine to phenylalanine, totals 13 residues. Just CDR3 DNA is preserved here, 39 bases in frame from base 1. Broader findings and caveats from the paper: Most expanded thyroid clonotypes (frequency above 0.001) were also detected in blood, suggesting blood repertoires may reflect thyroid immune responses. During validation, the model predicted progression to ophthalmopathy a median of around 7 months ahead of onset, with roughly 65% sensitivity and roughly 72% specificity. No statistical method was used to set the sample size in advance, and investigators knew the group allocation. Ophthalmopathy was separated from stable hyperthyroidism by a 13 V-J signature model, with over 85% sensitivity and roughly 81% specificity obtained in cross-validation and 80%/75% obtained in testing.

Amplification of TCR beta CDR3 regions was carried out from RNA transcripts. The first round of RT-PCR for the TCR CDR3 was performed with the HTBI primer set and the Qiagen OneStep RT-PCR kit. Libraries were constructed in a second round of multiplex PCR, after which size selection and purification were performed. Sequencing of the libraries was done on an Illumina HiSeq2000 using paired-end 100 bp reads. As for the authors' bioinformatics: SOAPnuke was used to process the raw data, with reads discarded if the reads contained adapters or uncalled bases, had a mean Phred below 15, or lacked an exact constant-primer or identifier match. COPE v1.2.5 was used to merge the high-quality paired reads, and each unique nucleotide sequence was defined as a clonotype. MiTCR v1.1 was used to align the clonotypes against IMGT TRBV, TRBD and TRBJ reference segments. Analysis was restricted to V-J combinations with a frequency above 0.0001, which covered roughly 99% of repertoires. The TCS score was defined as the ratio of F50 (clonal expansion) to E x V (chaos), calculated using BLOSUM62-based TCRdist between CDR3 peptides within each V-J. Welch's t-statistics and random forest reduced approximately 520 V-J features to 13, which were used in a naive Bayes classifier (R e1071). TCRdb reprocessed the public reads (quality trimming at Q25 with fastp, clone calling with MiXCR) and kept in-frame beta chains. Rows with a matching CDR3 protein are joined into one entry that keeps the most common DNA and genes. These V and J calls originate from TCRdb's pipeline instead of the authors' own analysis. The sample table contains some 370,000 distinct CDR3 sequences; only one count was recorded for approximately 18% of them. Of the sample, 34% falls within the top ten clones.

This clonotype was found many times. What antigen it recognizes has not been identified. No quality values exist for individual bases; no much larger clone is one base distant. Hyperthyroidism patients were aged 18 to 65 years and newly diagnosed, with disease duration of less than 2 months. Patients with uncontrolled infections, other autoimmune diseases, pregnancy or lactation were excluded. Diagnoses were based on clinical symptoms, serum thyroxine and TRAb, thyroid ultrasound and orbital computed tomography. Blood from progressor patients was drawn when they were first diagnosed with hyperthyroidism, before any ophthalmopathy symptoms appeared. Ficoll-Paque density gradient centrifugation was used to isolate PBMCs from 10 ml of fresh peripheral blood. Progressor patients were initially diagnosed with Graves' hyperthyroidism and developed ophthalmopathy during follow-up. Total RNA was extracted with Trizol reagent, and quality was checked on an Agilent 2100 Bioanalyzer.

The source of this sequence is a woman between 25 and 40 years old with Graves' hyperthyroidism that later progressed to Graves' ophthalmopathy. Sequencing was done on a sample of blood. This chain is built from TRBV18 and TRBJ1-1; a stretch of 9 junction bases matches TRBD1. At the DNA level, the sequence is TGTGCCAGCTCACCAACGGACAGGGGAGAAGCTTTCTTT. Translated, it gives CASSPTDRGEAFF.